The source of this T cell receptor beta chain is a study of cytomegalovirus exposure and HLA in healthy donors. Whole-study findings and limits: Excluded were some V segments that proved indistinguishable, including TRBV6-2 and TRBV6-3.

Germline values: CDR1 SGHAT, CDR2 FQNNGV. The CDR3 has 14 amino acids. The V end was cut by 5 bases, the J end by 2 bases, with 11 bases between. Of note for this clone: As yet, its antigen is unknown.

A multiplex PCR was run with 60 Vbeta primers and 13 Jbeta primers. Sequencing used immunoSEQ multiplex PCR; TCRdb keeps in-frame clones, though not all of them. The sample shows about 140,000 clones, less than 85% of them seen only once. This sequence joins TRBV11-2 and TRBJ2-3; D is unresolved. The sequenced sample consisted of PBMCs. The source is a woman aged 50 to 65 in good health and CMV-seropositive. In DNA, the CDR3 is TGTGCCAGCAGCGGTGGGCAGTACACAGATACGCAGTATTTT. It codes for CASSGGQYTDTQYF.